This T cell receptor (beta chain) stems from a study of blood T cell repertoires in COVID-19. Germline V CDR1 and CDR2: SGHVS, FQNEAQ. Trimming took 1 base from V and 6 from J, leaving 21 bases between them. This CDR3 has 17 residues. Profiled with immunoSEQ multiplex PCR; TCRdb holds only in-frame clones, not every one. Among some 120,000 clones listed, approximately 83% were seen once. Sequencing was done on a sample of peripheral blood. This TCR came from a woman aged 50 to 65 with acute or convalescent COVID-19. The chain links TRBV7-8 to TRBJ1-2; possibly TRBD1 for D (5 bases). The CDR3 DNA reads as TGTGCCAGCAGCTTAGGCCGACGTCGGGGGGAGAAGGATGGCTACACCTTC. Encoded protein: CASSLGRRRGEKDGYTF.